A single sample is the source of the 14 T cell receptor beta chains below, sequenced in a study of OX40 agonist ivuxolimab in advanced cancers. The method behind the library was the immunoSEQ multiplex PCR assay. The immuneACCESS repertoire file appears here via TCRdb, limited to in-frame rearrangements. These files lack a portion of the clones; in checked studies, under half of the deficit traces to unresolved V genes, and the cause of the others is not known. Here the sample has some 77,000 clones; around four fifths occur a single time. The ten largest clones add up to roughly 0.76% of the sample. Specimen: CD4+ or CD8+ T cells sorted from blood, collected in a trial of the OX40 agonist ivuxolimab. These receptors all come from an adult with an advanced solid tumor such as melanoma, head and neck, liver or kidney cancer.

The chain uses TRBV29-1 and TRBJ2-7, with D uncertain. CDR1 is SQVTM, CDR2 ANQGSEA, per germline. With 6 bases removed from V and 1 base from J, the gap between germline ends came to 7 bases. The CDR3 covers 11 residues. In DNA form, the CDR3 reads TGCAGCGTCGTCAGATCCTACGAGCAGTACTTC. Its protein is CSVVRSYEQYF.

CDR3 bases: TGCGCCAGCAGCTTGGAAGGGTTTTCCTACAATGAGCAGTTCTTC. Amino acid sequence: CASSLEGFSYNEQFF. This sequence joins TRBV5-1 and TRBJ2-1; no definite D call. The ends were cut back, 0 bases at V and 1 base at J, with 8 bases in the middle. The length of the CDR3 is 15 residues. The germline CDR1 and CDR2 sequences are SGHRS and YFSETQ.

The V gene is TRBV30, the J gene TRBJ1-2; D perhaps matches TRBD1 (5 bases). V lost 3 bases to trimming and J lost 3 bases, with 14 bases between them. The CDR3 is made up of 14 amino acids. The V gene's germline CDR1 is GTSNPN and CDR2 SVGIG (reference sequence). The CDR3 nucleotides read TGTGCCTGGAGCCGCAGGGTCCGCGACTATGGCTACACCTTC. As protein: CAWSRRVRDYGYTF.

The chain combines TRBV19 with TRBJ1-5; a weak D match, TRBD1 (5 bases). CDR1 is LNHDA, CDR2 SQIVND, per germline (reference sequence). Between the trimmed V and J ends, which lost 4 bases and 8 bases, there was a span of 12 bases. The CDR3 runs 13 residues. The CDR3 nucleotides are TGTGCCAGTAGTAACACGGGGGGGGAGCCCCAGCATTTT. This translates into CASSNTGGEPQHF. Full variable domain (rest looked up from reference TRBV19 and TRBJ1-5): DGGITQSPKYLFRKEGQNVTLSCEQNLNHDAMYWYRQDPGQGLRLIYYSQIVNDFQKGDIAEGYSVSREKKESFPLTVTSAQKNPTAFYLCASSNTGGEPQHFGDGTRLSIL.

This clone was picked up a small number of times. CDR3 amino acids: CASISGVVGTDTQYF. The CDR3 nucleotides read TGTGCCAGCATCTCAGGGGTGGTTGGCACAGATACGCAGTATTTT. The chain employs TRBV28 and TRBJ2-3; TRBD1 might be the D (6 bases). V shed 7 bases and J shed 1 base, with 15 bases lying between them. CDR3 length: 15 residues. The germline V gene encodes CDR1 MDHEN and CDR2 SYDVKM.

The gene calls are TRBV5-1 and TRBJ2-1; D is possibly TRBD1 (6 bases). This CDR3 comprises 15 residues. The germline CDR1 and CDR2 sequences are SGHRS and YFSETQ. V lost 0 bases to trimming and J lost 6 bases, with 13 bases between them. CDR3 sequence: CASSLGGRGPNEQFF. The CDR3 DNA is TGCGCCAGCAGCTTGGGTGGCAGGGGACCCAATGAGCAGTTCTTC. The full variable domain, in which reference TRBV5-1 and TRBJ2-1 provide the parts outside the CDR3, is KAGVTQTPRYLIKTRGQQVTLSCSPISGHRSVSWYQQTPGQGLQFLFEYFSETQRNKGNFPGRFSGRQFSNSRSEMNVSTLELGDSALYLCASSLGGRGPNEQFFGPGTRLTVL.

CDR3 nucleotides: TGCGCCAGCAGCCATTTAGCGGGGGGCAACAATGAGCAGTTCTTC. This translates into CASSHLAGGNNEQFF. The chain combines TRBV4-1 with TRBJ2-1, with 10 bases fitting TRBD2. CDR1 is MGHRA, CDR2 YSYEKL, per germline. The J segment lost 5 bases and the V segment lost 3 bases, leaving 4 bases of the junction unmatched. The CDR3 totals 15 residues.

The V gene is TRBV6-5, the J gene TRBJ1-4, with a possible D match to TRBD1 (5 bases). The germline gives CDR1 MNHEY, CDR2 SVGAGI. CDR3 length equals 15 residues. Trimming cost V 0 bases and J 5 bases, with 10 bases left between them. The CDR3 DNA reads TGTGCCAGCAGTTACTCTGCAGGGTCCAATGAAAAACTGTTTTTT. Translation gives CASSYSAGSNEKLFF.

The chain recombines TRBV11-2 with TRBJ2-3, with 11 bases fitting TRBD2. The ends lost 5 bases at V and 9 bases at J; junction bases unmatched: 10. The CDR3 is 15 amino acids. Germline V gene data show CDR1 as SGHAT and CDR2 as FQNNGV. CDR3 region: CASSPLSGRGVTQYF. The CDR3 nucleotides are TGTGCCAGCAGCCCGCTTAGCGGGAGGGGTGTAACGCAGTATTTT. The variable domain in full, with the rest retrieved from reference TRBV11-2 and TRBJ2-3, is EAGVAQSPRYKIIEKRQSVAFWCNPISGHATLYWYQQILGQGPKLLIQFQNNGVVDDSQLPKDRFSAERLKGVDSTLKIQPAKLEDSAVYLCASSPLSGRGVTQYFGPGTRLTVL.

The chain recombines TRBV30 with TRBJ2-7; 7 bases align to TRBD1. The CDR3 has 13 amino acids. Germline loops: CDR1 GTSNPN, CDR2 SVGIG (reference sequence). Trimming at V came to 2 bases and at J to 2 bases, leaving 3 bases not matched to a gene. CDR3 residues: CAWSLGTAYEQYF. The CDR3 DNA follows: TGTGCCTGGAGTTTAGGGACAGCCTACGAGCAGTACTTC.

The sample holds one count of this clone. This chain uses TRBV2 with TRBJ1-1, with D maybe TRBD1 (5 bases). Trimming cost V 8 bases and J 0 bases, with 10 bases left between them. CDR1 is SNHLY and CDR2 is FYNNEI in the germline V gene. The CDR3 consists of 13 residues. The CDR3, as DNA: TGTGCCAGCTCCGTGGGGCTGAACACTGAAGCTTTCTTT. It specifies CASSVGLNTEAFF.

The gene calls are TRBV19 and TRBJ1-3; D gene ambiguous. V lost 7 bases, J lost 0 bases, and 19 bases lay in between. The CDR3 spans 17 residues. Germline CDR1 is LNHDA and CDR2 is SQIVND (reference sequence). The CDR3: CASTAGMLPSSGNTIYF. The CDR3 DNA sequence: TGTGCCAGTACGGCCGGGATGCTTCCTAGCTCTGGAAACACCATATATTTT.

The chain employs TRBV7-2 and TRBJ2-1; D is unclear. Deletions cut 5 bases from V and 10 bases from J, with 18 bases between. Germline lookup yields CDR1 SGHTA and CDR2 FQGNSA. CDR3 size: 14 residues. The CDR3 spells CASSTRTAGPEQFF. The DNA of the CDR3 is TGTGCCAGCAGCACCCGGACGGCTGGCCCGGAGCAGTTCTTC.

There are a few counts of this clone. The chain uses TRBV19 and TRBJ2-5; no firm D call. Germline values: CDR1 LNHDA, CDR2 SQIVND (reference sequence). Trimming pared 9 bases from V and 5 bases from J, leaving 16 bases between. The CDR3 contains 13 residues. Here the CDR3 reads CASSPLTAETQYF. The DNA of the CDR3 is TGTGCCAGCTCCCCACTGACGGCCGAGACCCAGTACTTC.